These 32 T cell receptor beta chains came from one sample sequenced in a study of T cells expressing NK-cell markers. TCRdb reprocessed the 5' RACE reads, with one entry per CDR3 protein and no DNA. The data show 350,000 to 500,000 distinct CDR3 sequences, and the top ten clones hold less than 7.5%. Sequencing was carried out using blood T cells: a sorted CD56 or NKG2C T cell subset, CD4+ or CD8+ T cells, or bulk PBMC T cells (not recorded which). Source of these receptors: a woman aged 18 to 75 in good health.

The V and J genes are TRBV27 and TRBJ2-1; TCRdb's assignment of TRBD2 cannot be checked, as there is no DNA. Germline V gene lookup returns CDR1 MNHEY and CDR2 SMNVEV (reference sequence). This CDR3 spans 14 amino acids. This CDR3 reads CASSTGLALDEQFF.

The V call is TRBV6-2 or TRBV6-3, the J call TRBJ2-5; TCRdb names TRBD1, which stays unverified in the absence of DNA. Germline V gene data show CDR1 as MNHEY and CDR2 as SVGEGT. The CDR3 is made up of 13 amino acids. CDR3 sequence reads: CASQRQGRETQYF.

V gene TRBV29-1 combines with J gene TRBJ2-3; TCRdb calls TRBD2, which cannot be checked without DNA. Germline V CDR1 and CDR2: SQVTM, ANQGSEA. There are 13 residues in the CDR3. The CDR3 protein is CSAGLAATDTQYF.

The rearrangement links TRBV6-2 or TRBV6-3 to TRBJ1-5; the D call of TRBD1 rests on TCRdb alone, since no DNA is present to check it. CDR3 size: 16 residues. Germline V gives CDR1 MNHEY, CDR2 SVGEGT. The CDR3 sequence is CASSYFWGAGNQPQHF.

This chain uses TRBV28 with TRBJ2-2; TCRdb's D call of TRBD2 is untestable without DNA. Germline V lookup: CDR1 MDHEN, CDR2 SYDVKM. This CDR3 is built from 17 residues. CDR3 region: CASSPSPTSGYTGELFF.

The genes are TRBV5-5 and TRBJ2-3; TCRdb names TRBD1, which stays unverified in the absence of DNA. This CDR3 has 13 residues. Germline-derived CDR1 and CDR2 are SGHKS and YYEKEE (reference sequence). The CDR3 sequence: CASSLLGEDTQYF.

CDR3 sequence: CASRGGSTEAFF. J is TRBJ1-1 and V is TRBV10-2; lacking DNA, the TRBD1 call made by TCRdb goes unchecked. In germline, CDR1 is WSHSY, CDR2 SAAADI. This CDR3 has 12 residues.

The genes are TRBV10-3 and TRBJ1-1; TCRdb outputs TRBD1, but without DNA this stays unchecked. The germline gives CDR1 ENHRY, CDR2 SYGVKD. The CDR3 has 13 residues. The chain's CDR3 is CAISTDRVDEAFF.

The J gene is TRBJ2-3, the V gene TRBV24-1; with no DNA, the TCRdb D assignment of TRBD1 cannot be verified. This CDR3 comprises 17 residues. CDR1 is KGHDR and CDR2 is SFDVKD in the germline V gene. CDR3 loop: CATSDLPGGSSTDTQYF.

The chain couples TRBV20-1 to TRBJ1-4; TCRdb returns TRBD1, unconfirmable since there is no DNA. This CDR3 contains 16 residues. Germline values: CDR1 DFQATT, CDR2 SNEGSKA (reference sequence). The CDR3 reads CSAPDRIYATNEKLFF.

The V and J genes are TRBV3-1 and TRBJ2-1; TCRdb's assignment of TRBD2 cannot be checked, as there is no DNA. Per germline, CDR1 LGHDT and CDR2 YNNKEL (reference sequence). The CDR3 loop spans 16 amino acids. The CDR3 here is CASSQGWGGGYNEQFF.

The CDR3 is CSVRLAGSYEQYF. The chain links TRBV29-1 to TRBJ2-7; TCRdb calls TRBD2, which cannot be checked without DNA. In germline, CDR1 is SQVTM, CDR2 ANQGSEA. CDR3 size: 13 residues.

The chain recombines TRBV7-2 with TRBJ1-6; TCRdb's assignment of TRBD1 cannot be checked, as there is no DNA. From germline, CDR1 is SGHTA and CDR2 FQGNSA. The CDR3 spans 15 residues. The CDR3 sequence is CASSPNRFTNSPLHF.

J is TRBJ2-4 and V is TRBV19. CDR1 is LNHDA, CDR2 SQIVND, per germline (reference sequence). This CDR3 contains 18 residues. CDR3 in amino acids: CASSFQRSAGKGKNIQYF.

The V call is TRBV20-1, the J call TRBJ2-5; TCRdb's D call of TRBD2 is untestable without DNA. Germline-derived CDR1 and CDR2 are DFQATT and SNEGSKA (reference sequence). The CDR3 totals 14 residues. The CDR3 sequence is CSARGLADIETQYF.

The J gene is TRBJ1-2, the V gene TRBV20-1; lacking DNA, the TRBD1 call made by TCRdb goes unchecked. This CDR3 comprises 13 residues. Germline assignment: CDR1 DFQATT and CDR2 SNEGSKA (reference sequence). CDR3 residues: CSATSGSNYGYTF.

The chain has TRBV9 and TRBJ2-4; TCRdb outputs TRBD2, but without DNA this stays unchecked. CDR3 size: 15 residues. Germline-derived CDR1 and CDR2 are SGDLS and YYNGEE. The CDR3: CASSVGSGAKNIQYF. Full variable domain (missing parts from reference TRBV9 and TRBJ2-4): DSGVTQTPKHLITATGQRVTLRCSPRSGDLSVYWYQQSLDQGLQFLIQYYNGEERAKGNILERFSAQQFPDLHSELNLSSLELGDSALYFCASSVGSGAKNIQYFGAGTRLSVL.

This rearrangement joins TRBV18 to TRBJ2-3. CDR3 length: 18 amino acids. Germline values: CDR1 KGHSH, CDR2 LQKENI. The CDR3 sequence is CASSPNVLQIPSTDTQYF.

CDR3 protein: CASSLEGQKETQYF. This chain connects TRBV7-9 to TRBJ2-5; as DNA is missing, the TRBD2 call by TCRdb cannot be tested. The V gene's germline CDR1 is SEHNR and CDR2 FQNEAQ (reference sequence). The CDR3 covers 14 residues.

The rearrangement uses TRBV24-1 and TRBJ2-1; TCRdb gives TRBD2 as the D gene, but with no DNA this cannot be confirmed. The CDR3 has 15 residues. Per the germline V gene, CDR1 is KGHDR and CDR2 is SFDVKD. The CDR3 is CATSSGTSGYNEQFF.

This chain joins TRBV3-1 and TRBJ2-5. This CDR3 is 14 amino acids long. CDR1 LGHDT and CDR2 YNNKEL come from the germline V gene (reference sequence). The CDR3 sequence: CASRDAGVQETQYF.

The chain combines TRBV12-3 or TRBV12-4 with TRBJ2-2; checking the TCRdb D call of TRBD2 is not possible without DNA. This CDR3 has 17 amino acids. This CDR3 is CASSPGTSGSSTGELFF.

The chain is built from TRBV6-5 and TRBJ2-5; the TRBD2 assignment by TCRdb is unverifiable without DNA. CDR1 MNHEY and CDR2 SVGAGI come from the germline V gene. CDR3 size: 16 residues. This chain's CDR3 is CASSYSLAGGQETQYF.

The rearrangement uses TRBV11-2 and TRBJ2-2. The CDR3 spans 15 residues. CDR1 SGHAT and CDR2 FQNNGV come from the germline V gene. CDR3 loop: CASSLDPHWFGELFF.

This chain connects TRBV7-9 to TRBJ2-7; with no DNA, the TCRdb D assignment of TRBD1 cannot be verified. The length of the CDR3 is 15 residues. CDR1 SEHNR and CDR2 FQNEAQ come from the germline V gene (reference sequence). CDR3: CASSPRDRGRYEQYF.

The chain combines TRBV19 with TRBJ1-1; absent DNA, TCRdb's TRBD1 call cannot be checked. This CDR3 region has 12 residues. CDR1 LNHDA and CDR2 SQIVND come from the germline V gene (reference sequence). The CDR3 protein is CASRRGGTEAFF.

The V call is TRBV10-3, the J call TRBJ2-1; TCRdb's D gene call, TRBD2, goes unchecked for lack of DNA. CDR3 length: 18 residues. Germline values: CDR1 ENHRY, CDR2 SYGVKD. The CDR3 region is CAISHPGTSGRAYNEQFF.

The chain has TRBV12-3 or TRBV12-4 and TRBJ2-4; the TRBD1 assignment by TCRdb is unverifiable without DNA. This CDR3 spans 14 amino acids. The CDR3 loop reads CASSGQGHKNIQYF.

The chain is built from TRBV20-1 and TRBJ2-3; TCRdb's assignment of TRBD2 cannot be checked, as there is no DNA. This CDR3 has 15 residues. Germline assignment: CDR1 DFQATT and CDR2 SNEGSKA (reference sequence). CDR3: CSATSSGGAGDTQYF.

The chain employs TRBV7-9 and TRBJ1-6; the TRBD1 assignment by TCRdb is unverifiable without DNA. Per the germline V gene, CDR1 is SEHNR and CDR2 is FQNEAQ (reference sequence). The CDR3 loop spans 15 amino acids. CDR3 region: CASSLGQGDNSPLHF.

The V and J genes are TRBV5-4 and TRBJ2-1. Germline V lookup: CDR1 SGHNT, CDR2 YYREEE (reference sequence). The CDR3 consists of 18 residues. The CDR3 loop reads CASSLPAEIPKKYNEQFF.

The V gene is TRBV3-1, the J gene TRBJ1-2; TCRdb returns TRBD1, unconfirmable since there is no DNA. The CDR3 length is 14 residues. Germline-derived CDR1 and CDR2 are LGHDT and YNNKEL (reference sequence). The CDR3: CASSPGDTGDGYTF.